The clone carrying this TCR beta chain occurred many times. Its target is unknown. This CDR3 contains 15 residues. Germline loops: CDR1 SGHVS, CDR2 FQNEAQ. Deletions cut 6 bases from V and 4 bases from J, with 16 bases between. TCRdb independently ran MiXCR on the reads; one entry per CDR3 protein. The sample lists some 440,000 distinct CDR3 sequences, 25% to 40% seen once, with roughly an eighth in the top ten. The data were taken from a study of T cell repertoires in cytomegalovirus infection. Background on the study: Indications of both CMV infection and matching HLA type were provided by public TCR beta signatures. Study conclusions and caveats: In two of eight donors, the top clonotype was HLA-C-restricted CMV-specific. People with CMV and the relevant HLA were identified by cumulative public TCR beta family frequency.

This clonotype originated in a human donor in good health (CMV status not recorded). Some clones in this sample may be carry-over from other donors' samples. The rearrangement links TRBV7-8 to TRBJ2-1; tentatively, D is TRBD1 (5 bases). The material sequenced was PBMCs. The CDR3 DNA reads TGTGCCAGCAGTTTCTCCATAGGGGCTTACAATGAGCAGTTCTTC. Its translation is CASSFSIGAYNEQFF.